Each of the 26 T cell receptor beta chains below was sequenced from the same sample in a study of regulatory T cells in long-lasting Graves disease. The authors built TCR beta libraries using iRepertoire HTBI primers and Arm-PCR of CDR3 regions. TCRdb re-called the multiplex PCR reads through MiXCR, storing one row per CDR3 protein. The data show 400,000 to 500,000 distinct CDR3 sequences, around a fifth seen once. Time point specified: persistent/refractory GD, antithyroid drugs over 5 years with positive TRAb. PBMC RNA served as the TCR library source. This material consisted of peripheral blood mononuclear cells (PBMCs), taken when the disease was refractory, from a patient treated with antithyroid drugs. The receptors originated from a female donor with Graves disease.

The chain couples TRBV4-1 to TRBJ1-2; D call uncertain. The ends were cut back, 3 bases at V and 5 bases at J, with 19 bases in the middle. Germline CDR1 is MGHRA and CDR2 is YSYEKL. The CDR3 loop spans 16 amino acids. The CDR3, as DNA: TGCGCCAGCAGCCAGTTGTATGTCGTCCGAGTTTATGGCTACACCTTC. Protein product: CASSQLYVVRVYGYTF.

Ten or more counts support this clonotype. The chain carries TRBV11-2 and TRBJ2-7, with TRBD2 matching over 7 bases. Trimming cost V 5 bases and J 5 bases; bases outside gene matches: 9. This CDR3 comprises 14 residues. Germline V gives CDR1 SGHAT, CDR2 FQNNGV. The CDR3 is CASSRTSGDHEQYF. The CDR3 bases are TGTGCCAGCAGCCGAACGAGCGGGGACCACGAGCAGTACTTC.

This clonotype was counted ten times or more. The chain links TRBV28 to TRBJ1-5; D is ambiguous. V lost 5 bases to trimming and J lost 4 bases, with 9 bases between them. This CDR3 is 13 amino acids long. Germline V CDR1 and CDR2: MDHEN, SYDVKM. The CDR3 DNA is TGTGCCAGCAGTCTCCTAGAGAATCAGCCCCAGCATTTT. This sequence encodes CASSLLENQPQHF.

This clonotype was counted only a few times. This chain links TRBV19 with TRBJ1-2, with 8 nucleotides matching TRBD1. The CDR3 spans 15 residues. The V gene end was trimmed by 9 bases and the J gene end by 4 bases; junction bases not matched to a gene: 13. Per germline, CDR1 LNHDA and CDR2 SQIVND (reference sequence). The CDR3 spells CASTQPRDRSYGYTF. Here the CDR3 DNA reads TGTGCCAGCACACAGCCCCGGGACAGGAGCTATGGCTACACCTTC.

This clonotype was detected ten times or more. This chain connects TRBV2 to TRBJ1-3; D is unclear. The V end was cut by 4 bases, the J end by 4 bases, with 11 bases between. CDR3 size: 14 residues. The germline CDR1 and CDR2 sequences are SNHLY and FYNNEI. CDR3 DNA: TGTGCCAGCAGTGGTGTCGACTCCGGAAACACCATATATTTT. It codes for CASSGVDSGNTIYF.

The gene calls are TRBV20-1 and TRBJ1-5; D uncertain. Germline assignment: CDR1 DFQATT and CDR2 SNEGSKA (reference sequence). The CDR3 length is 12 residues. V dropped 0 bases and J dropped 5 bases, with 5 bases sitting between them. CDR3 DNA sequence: TGCAGTGCTAGAGATGCCGATCAGCCCCAGCATTTT. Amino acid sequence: CSARDADQPQHF.

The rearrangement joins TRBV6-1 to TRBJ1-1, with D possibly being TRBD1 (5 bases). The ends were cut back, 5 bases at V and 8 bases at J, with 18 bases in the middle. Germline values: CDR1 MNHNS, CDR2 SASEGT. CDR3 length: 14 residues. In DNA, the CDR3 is TGTGCCAGCAGTACCCTTTGGGACTTCCCAGAAGCTTTCTTT. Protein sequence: CASSTLWDFPEAFF.

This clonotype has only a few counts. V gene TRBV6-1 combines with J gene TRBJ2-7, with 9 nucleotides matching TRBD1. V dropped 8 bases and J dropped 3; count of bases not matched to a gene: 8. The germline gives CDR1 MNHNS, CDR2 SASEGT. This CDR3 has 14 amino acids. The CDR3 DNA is TGTGCCAGCGGAAGGACAGGGGTGGGCTACGAGCAGTACTTC. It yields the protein CASGRTGVGYEQYF.

The CDR3 DNA reads as TGCGCCAGCAGCCAAGAACTCCGGGCTCTCTACGAGCAGTACTTC. As protein: CASSQELRALYEQYF. V is TRBV4-3 and J is TRBJ2-7; D remains ambiguous. Germline loops: CDR1 LGHNA, CDR2 YSLEER. Trimming removed 0 bases from V and 3 bases from J, with 12 bases in between. CDR3 size: 15 residues.

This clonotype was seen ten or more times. In nucleotides, the CDR3 is TGTGCCAGCAGTGCGCCGACAGGGTCGTTGCGTCAGCCCCAGCATTTT. Protein: CASSAPTGSLRQPQHF. V gene TRBV12-3 or TRBV12-4 combines with J gene TRBJ1-5; TRBD1 matches 7 bases. Trimming at V came to 5 bases and at J to 6 bases, leaving 13 bases not matched to a gene. This CDR3 has 16 amino acids.

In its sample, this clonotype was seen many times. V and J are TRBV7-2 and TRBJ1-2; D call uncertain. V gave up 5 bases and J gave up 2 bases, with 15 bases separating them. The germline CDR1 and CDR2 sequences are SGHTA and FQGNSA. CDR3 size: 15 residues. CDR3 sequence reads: CASSNTRAGNYGYTF. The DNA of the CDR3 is TGTGCCAGCAGCAACACCCGTGCTGGCAACTATGGCTACACCTTC.

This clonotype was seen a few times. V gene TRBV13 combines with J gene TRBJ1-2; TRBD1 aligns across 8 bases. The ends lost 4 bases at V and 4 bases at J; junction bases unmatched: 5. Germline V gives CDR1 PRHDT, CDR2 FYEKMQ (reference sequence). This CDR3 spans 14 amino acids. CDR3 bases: TGTGCCAGCAGCTCCATGGACAGGGCCTATGGCTACACCTTC. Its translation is CASSSMDRAYGYTF.

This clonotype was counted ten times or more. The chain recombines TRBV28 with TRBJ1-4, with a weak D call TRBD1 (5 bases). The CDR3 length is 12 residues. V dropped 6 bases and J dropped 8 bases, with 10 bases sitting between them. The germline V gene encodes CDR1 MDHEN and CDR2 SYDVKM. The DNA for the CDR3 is TGTGCCAGCAGGGGGGTATACGAAAAACTGTTTTTT. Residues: CASRGVYEKLFF. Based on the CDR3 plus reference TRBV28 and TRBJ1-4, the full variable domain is DVKVTQSSRYLVKRTGEKVFLECVQDMDHENMFWYRQDPGLGLRLIYFSYDVKMKEKGDIPEGYSVSREKKERFSLILESASTNQTSMYLCASRGVYEKLFFGSGTQLSVL.

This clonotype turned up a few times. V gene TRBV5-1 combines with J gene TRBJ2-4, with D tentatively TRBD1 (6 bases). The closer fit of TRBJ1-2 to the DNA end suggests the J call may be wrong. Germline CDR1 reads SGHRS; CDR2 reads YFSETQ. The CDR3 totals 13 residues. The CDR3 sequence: CASSRDNSYGYTF. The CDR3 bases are TGCGCCAGCAGCCGGGACAACTCGTATGGCTACACCTTC.

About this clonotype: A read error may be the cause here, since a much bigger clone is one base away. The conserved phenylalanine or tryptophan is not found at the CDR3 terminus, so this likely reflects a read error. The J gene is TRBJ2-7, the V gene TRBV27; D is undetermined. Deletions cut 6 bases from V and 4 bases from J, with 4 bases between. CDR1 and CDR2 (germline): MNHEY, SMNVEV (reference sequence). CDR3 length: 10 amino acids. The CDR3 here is CASRPYEQYL. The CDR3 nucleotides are TGTGCCAGCAGACCATACGAGCAGTACCTC.

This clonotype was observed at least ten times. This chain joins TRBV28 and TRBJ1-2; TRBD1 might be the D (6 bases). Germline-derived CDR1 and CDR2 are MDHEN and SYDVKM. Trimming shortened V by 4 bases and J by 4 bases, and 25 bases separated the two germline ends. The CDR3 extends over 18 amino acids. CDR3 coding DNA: TGTGCCAGCAGTTCCCCACAGCCGTGGGGGCGCCACGGCTATGGCTACACCTTC. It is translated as CASSSPQPWGRHGYGYTF.

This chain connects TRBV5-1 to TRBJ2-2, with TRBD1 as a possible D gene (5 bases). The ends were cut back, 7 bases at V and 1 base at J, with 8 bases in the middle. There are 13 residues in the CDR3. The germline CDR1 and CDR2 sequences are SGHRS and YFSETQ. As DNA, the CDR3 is TGCGCCAGCCTGACAGAGAACACCGGGGAGCTGTTTTTT. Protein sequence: CASLTENTGELFF.

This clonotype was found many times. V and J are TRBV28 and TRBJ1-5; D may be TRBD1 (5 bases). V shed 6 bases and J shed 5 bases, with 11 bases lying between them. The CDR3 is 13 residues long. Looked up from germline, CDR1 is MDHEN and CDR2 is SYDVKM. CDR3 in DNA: TGTGCCAGCAGGGGGGGAGGAGATCAGCCCCAGCATTTT. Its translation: CASRGGGDQPQHF.

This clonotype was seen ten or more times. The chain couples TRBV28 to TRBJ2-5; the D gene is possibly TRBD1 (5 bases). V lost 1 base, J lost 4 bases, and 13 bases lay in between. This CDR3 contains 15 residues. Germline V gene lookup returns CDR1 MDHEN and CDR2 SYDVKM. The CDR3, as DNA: TGTGCCAGCAGTTTATACGACAGTAGATCAGAGACCCAGTACTTC. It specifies CASSLYDSRSETQYF.

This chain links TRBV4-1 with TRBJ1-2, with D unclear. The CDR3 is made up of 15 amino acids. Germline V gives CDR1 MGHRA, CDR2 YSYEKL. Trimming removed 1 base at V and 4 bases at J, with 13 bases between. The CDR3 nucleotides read TGCGCCAGCAGCCAAGGTCCTGAGGGTTTCTATGGCTACACCTTC. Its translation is CASSQGPEGFYGYTF.

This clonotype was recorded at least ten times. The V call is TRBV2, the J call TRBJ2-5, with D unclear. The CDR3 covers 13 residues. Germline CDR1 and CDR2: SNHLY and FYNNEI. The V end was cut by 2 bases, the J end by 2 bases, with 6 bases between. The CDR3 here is CASSEYPQETQYF. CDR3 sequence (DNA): TGTGCCAGCAGTGAATACCCTCAAGAGACCCAGTACTTC. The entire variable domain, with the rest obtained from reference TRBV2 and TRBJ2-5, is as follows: EPEVTQTPSHQVTQMGQEVILRCVPISNHLYFYWYRQILGQKVEFLVSFYNNEISEKSEIFDDQFSVERPDGSNFTLKIRSTKLEDSAMYFCASSEYPQETQYFGPGTRLLVL.

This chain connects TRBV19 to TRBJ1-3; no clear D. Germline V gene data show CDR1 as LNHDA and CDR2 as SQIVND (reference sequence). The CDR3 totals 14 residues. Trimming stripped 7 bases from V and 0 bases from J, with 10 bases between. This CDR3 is CASTATDSGNTIYF. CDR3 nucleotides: TGTGCCAGTACCGCAACAGACTCTGGAAACACCATATATTTT.

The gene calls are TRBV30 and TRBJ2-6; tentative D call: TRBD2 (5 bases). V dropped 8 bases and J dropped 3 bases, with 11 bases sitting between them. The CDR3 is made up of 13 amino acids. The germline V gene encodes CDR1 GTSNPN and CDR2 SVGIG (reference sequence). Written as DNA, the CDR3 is TGTGCCCGCCCACTAGGTGGGGCCAACGTCCTGACTTTC. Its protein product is CARPLGGANVLTF. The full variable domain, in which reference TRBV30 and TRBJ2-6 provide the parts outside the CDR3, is SQTIHQWPATLVQPVGSPLSLECTVEGTSNPNLYWYRQAAGRGLQLLFYSVGIGQISSEVPQNLSASRPQDRQFILSSKKLLLSDSGFYLCARPLGGANVLTFGAGSRLTVL.

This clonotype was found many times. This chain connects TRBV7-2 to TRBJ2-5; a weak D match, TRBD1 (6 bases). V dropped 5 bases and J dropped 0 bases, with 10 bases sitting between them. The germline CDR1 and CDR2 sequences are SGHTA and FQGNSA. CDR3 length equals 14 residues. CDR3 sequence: CASSRDTNQETQYF. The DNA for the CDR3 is TGTGCCAGCAGCCGGGACACCAACCAAGAGACCCAGTACTTC.

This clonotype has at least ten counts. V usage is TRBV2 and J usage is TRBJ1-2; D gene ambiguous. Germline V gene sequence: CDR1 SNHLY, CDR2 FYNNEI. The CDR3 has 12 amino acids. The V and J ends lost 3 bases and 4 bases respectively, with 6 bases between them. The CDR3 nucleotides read TGTGCCAGCAGTGAGACAACCTATGGCTACACCTTC. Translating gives CASSETTYGYTF.

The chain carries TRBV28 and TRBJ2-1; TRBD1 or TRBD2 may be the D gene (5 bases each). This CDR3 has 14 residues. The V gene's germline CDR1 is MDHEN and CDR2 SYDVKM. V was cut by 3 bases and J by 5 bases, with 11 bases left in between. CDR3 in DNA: TGTGCCAGCAGTTTGGGGGTAATAGACAATGAGCAGTTCTTC. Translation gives CASSLGVIDNEQFF. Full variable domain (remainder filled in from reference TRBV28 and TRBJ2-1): DVKVTQSSRYLVKRTGEKVFLECVQDMDHENMFWYRQDPGLGLRLIYFSYDVKMKEKGDIPEGYSVSREKKERFSLILESASTNQTSMYLCASSLGVIDNEQFFGPGTRLTVL.